This TCR beta chain emerged from a study of beta chain features in type 1 diabetes. Study findings and constraints: The study found moderately but significantly shorter TCRB CDR3s in all four CD4+ subsets of Type 1 diabetes patients. The study found fewer insertions and more deletions at VDJ junctions in type 1 diabetes patients.

The CDR3 runs 15 residues. CDR1 and CDR2 from the germline V gene are SGHRS and YFSETQ. J lost 1 base, V lost 0 bases, and 2 bases had no gene match. This clone came up a few times. No antigen is known for it. Expressed TCRB transcripts were sequenced because the isolated RNA had all been reverse transcribed beforehand. Sequenced by immunoSEQ multiplex PCR; TCRdb stores in-frame clones only, minus some. The table has 350,000 to 400,000 clones, about 12% seen once. The sample consisted of naive CD4+ T cells from blood. The chain carries TRBV5-1 and TRBJ2-7; 9 bases are shared with TRBD1. This sequence originates from a young woman with type 1 diabetes. CDR3 protein: CASSLAGTGSYEQYF. The DNA for the CDR3 is TGCGCCAGCAGCTTGGCTGGGACAGGGTCCTACGAGCAGTACTTC.